This TCR beta chain comes out of a study of cytomegalovirus exposure and HLA in healthy donors. Primers: 60 Vbeta forward and 13 Jbeta reverse. Only in-frame clones appear in the TCRdb table, and some are missing; sequencing was by immunoSEQ multiplex PCR. The listing records approximately 110,000 clones. The ends were cut back, 3 bases at V and 0 bases at J, with 15 bases in the middle. The length of the CDR3 is 16 residues. The V gene's germline CDR1 is KGHSH and CDR2 LQKENI. Study conclusions and caveats: Most likely, a cluster of highly shared sequence variants arose as a sequencing artifact. It has been reported that TCR beta sequences accurately predicted the HLA-A and HLA-B alleles of most subjects.

Notes on this clone: No antigen is known for it.

The sequence came from a man aged 45-65 years in good health and CMV-seronegative. The rearrangement uses TRBV18 and TRBJ2-7, with a tentative D call TRBD1 (6 bases). Sequencing was done on a sample of PBMCs. For the CDR3, the DNA is TGTGCCAGCTCACCCTCGAGGACAGAGAGCTCCTACGAGCAGTACTTC. Translated: CASSPSRTESSYEQYF.